In its sample, the clone carrying this T cell receptor (beta chain) was seen a few times. The antigen is unknown. The data belong to a study of breast tumors, draining lymph nodes, adjacent tissues. V was clipped by 0 bases and J by 3 bases, with 15 bases between them. This CDR3 spans 17 amino acids. Germline V gene data show CDR1 as LGHNT and CDR2 as FRNRAP. Findings and limits, study-wide: Tumor TCR diversity was below lymph nodes but above nontumor tissue. Tumor and nontumor repertoires were significantly more similar in luminal-like than in basal-like breast cancer. Tumor T cell lymph node origin was a supported hypothesis, not proven. The data were judged consistent with most tumor T cells coming from lymph node and expanding in tumor.

Samples came from axillary lymph nodes draining the breast cancer. TCRdb itself ran the multiplex PCR reads through MiXCR, one entry per CDR3 protein. The sample consists of 140,000 or so distinct CDR3 sequences, 32% of them appearing once. Sample: axillary lymph node tissue. The genes are TRBV12-5 and TRBJ1-5, with a weak D call TRBD1 (6 bases). The clonotype originates from a female donor with breast cancer. Some clones in this sample may be carry-over from other donors' samples. As DNA, the CDR3 is TGTGCTAGTGGTTTGGTAGGGGGGGGTAGACTCAATCAGCCCCAGCATTTT. This sequence encodes CASGLVGGGRLNQPQHF.